This TCR beta chain was documented in a study of response to subunit inactivated influenza vaccine (dated by TCRdb to the late 2010s). Regarding the study in general: Deep quantitative profiling of the T cell receptor repertoire was used in the study to follow responses to a trivalent subunit inactivated influenza vaccine. The full study reports these points: According to the authors, only a limited number of new T cells may be recruited by each seasonal influenza vaccination.

At the junction V is shortened by 5 bases and J by 4 bases; bases outside the gene matches: 7. From cysteine to phenylalanine, the CDR3 is 14 amino acids long. Only CDR3 DNA is held: 42 bases, read in frame from base 1. The library was prepared using RT-PCR. TCRdb records Illumina HiSeq 2500 as the sequencer. Through fastp at Q25 and MiXCR, TCRdb rebuilt clones from the public reads, retaining in-frame beta chains. Every CDR3 protein is listed once, alongside the most common genes and DNA of its rows. The sample profile shows about 520,000 distinct CDR3 sequences; 25% of them were found once. Approximately 2% of the sample lies in the top ten. This clonotype has more than one count but fewer than ten. This clone's antigen is unknown. No much larger clone is present one base from it, and per-base qualities are unavailable.

The chain uses TRBV12-3 or TRBV12-4 and TRBJ2-5; 7 middle bases align to TRBD1. The sequences come from CD4+ T cells sorted from PBMCs, collected 4 to 6 days after vaccination. The receptor was derived from a man aged 45-65 years who received an inactivated influenza vaccine. Donor details come from another sample of the same person, matched by shared clones. The DNA sequence is given as TGTGCCAGCAGTACAGGGGTGGTTACAGAGACCCAGTACTTC. Protein translation: CASSTGVVTETQYF.